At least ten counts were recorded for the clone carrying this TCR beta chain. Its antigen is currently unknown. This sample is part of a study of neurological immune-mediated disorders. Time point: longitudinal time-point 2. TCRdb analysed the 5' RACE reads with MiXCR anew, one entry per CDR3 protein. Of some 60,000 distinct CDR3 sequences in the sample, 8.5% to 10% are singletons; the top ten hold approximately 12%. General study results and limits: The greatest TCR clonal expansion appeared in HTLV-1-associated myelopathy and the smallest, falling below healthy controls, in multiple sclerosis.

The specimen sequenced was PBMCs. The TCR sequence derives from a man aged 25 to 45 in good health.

CDR3 DNA sequence: TGCAGTGCCCAGGGACTAGCGGGGGGGATTAGCACAGATACGCAGTATTTT. Its protein product is CSAQGLAGGISTDTQYF. V usage is TRBV20-1 and J usage is TRBJ2-3, with TRBD2 matching 16 bases. Germline V gene data show CDR1 as DFQATT and CDR2 as SNEGSKA (reference sequence). CDR3 length: 17 amino acids. Trimming at V came to 6 bases and at J to 0 bases, leaving 6 bases not matched to a gene.